A selection of T cell receptor beta chains follows, all from one sample in a study of cytomegalovirus exposure and HLA in healthy donors. Measured with immunoSEQ multiplex PCR; TCRdb has only the in-frame clones, and not every one. The table has around 160,000 clones, over 70% seen once. Sequencing input: PBMCs. The origin of the receptors is a woman between 35 and 50 years old in good health and CMV-seropositive. CDR3s include the opening cysteine and the closing phenylalanine or tryptophan. The order of the fields is clone size, D gene, V gene, J gene, CDR3 protein, CDR3 DNA. D genes are given only for firm matches. Expanded clones get a size class; other rows say once, few or many, or leave the size out.

.	TRBD2	TRBV9	TRBJ2-2	CASSPTLAGRTGELFF	TGTGCCAGCAGCCCAACACTAGCGGGGAGGACCGGGGAGCTGTTTTTT
.	TRBD1	TRBV28	TRBJ2-5	CASSPGQGVETQYF	TGTGCCAGCAGCCCGGGACAGGGGGTGGAGACCCAGTACTTC
few	.	TRBV2	TRBJ1-3	CASTLPGGNTIYF	TGTGCCAGCACGTTGCCGGGTGGAAACACCATATATTTT
.	.	TRBV7-2	TRBJ1-2	CASSPVVTGNYGYTF	TGTGCCAGCAGCCCAGTGGTTACAGGGAACTATGGCTACACCTTC
.	TRBD2	TRBV2	TRBJ2-3	CASTGGGNTDTQYF	TGTGCCAGCACCGGCGGGGGGAACACAGATACGCAGTATTTT
.	TRBD2	TRBV6-4	TRBJ2-3	CASSVSGGLSPDTQYF	TGTGCCAGCAGTGTTAGCGGGGGCCTCAGTCCAGATACGCAGTATTTT
.	TRBD1	TRBV2	TRBJ1-1	CASRKEDREAFF	TGTGCCAGCAGGAAGGAGGACAGGGAGGCTTTCTTT
.	.	TRBV28	TRBJ1-6	CASTHGQPQSPLHF	TGTGCCAGCACCCACGGACAGCCCCAGTCACCCCTCCACTTT
.	.	TRBV6-1	TRBJ2-7	CASSGTGIYSYEQYF	TGTGCCAGCAGTGGTACAGGGATATACTCCTACGAGCAGTACTTC
once	.	TRBV7-2	TRBJ1-1	CASSVVGLPNTEAFF	TGTGCCAGCAGCGTCGTTGGACTCCCGAACACTGAAGCTTTCTTT
once	TRBD1	TRBV27	TRBJ2-7	CASRAGQGSSYEQYF	TGTGCCAGCAGGGCGGGACAGGGGAGCTCCTACGAGCAGTACTTC
once	TRBD2	TRBV9	TRBJ2-3	CASSRAGGLSTDTQYF	TGTGCCAGCAGCCGAGCGGGGGGCCTGAGCACAGATACGCAGTATTTT
.	TRBD1	TRBV2	TRBJ2-5	CASTRTGGGGTQYF	TGTGCCAGCACCCGAACAGGGGGAGGTGGGACCCAGTACTTC
.	TRBD2	TRBV6-1	TRBJ2-7	CASSEGGLAGGPYEQYF	TGTGCCAGCAGTGAAGGGGGTTTAGCGGGGGGGCCCTACGAGCAGTACTTC
.	.	TRBV27	TRBJ1-6	CASSSRQFNSPLHF	TGTGCCAGCAGCAGTAGACAGTTTAATTCACCCCTCCACTTT
.	TRBD2	TRBV7-9	TRBJ2-3	CASSIGTSGGTDTQYF	TGTGCCAGCAGCATAGGGACTAGCGGGGGGACGGATACGCAGTATTTT